The 21 T cell receptor beta chains reported below all come from one sample, sequenced in a study of control samples from healthy donors and cancer patients. Clones were sequenced by immunoSEQ multiplex PCR, and TCRdb holds only the in-frame ones, with some missing. The sample lists about 120,000 clones; around 88% were seen once. Material for sequencing was blood. Source of these receptors: a man in his forties or fifties in good health.

The chain recombines TRBV7-6 with TRBJ1-4; D call uncertain. The V gene lost 5 bases and the J gene lost 5 bases, with 21 bases spanning the gap. The V gene's germline CDR1 is SGHVS and CDR2 FNYEAQ. This CDR3 region has 17 residues. This chain's CDR3 is CASSAVPRRSPNEKLFF. DNA of the CDR3: TGTGCCAGCAGCGCGGTCCCCCGGAGGAGCCCGAATGAAAAACTGTTTTTT.

The chain is built from TRBV7-2 and TRBJ2-2; 8 bases fit TRBD1. The CDR3 spans 15 residues. V lost 3 bases, J lost 5 bases, and 5 bases stayed unmatched. Germline V lookup: CDR1 SGHTA, CDR2 FQGNSA. In DNA form, the CDR3 reads TGTGCCAGCAGCTTCGGGACAGGCCTGACCGGGGAGCTGTTTTTT. Amino acids: CASSFGTGLTGELFF.

This clone occurred once. The chain couples TRBV11-3 to TRBJ1-1; D gene uncertain. The length of the CDR3 is 14 residues. The V end lost 4 bases, the J end lost 6 bases, and 15 bases lay between the germline ends. Germline CDR1 reads SGHNT; CDR2 reads YENEEA. The DNA of the CDR3 is TGTGCCAGCAGCTCAACAAGAAGCCGACCTGAAGCTTTCTTT. Translated: CASSSTRSRPEAFF.

CDR3 loop: CASSEGRGHQPQHF. The CDR3 DNA is TGTGCCAGCAGTGAAGGGCGGGGCCATCAGCCCCAGCATTTT. This sequence joins TRBV6-1 and TRBJ1-5, with D possibly matching TRBD1 (5 bases). CDR1 is MNHNS and CDR2 is SASEGT in the germline V gene. The germline V and J ends were trimmed by 1 base and 5 bases, with 9 bases remaining between them. This CDR3 is 14 amino acids long.

V usage is TRBV21-1 and J usage is TRBJ2-7; the table's TRBD2 call for D was not verified on the DNA. TRBV21-1 represents a pseudogene. The CDR3 totals 17 residues. The CDR3 DNA reads TGTGCCAGCAGCAAAGCGGCTAGCGGGGCGCCTGGGAACGAGCAGTACTTC. This gives the protein CASSKAASGAPGNEQYF.

The chain couples TRBV11-3 to TRBJ2-7, with 8 bases aligning to TRBD1. The CDR3 extends over 12 amino acids. J gave up 6 bases and V 7 bases, and 5 bases lay outside the gene matches. Germline V gene sequence: CDR1 SGHNT, CDR2 YENEEA. For the CDR3, the DNA is TGTGCCAGCACGGACAGGGTGGGCGAGCAGTACTTC. Amino acids: CASTDRVGEQYF.

V usage is TRBV27 and J usage is TRBJ1-6; the D is unclear. CDR3 length: 17 amino acids. Germline V CDR1 and CDR2: MNHEY, SMNVEV (reference sequence). Trimming removed 2 bases at V and 0 bases at J, with 11 bases between. CDR3 nucleotides: TGTGCCAGCAGTTTAGGTGTTCAGAGCTCCTATAATTCACCCCTCCACTTT. This codes for CASSLGVQSSYNSPLHF.

This rearrangement joins TRBV5-1 to TRBJ2-2, with 7 positions matching TRBD1. V lost 6 bases and J lost 5; bases outside the gene matches: 10. The CDR3 has 15 residues. Germline V gene lookup returns CDR1 SGHRS and CDR2 YFSETQ. The CDR3 loop is CASKVEGAETGELFF. The CDR3 region has the DNA TGCGCCAGCAAGGTAGAGGGGGCAGAAACCGGGGAGCTGTTTTTT.

This clone appeared a few times. The V gene is TRBV14, the J gene TRBJ1-2, with unresolved D. CDR1 is SGHDN and CDR2 is FVKESK in the germline V gene. This CDR3 has 16 residues. Deletions cut 6 bases from V and 4 bases from J, with 21 bases between. The CDR3 region is CASSHLGDSLAYGYTF. The CDR3 DNA reads TGTGCCAGCAGTCACCTGGGTGACTCTCTTGCCTATGGCTACACCTTC. Using reference TRBV14 and TRBJ1-2 for the parts outside the CDR3, the full variable domain is EAGVTQFPSHSVIEKGQTVTLRCDPISGHDNLYWYRRVMGKEIKFLLHFVKESKQDESGMPNNRFLAERTGGTYSTLKVQPAELEDSGVYFCASSHLGDSLAYGYTFGSGTRLTVV.

The chain has TRBV6-6 and TRBJ2-1, with D uncertain. V lost 10 bases to trimming and J lost 0 bases, with 13 bases between them. The CDR3 length is 14 residues. CDR1 and CDR2 from the germline V gene are MNHNY and SVGAGI (reference sequence). The CDR3 is CAISDGSSYNEQFF. CDR3 DNA sequence: TGTGCCATAAGCGACGGAAGCTCCTACAATGAGCAGTTCTTC.

The gene calls are TRBV18 and TRBJ2-5, with D perhaps being TRBD1 or TRBD2 (5 bases each). This CDR3 has 14 amino acids. The germline V gene encodes CDR1 KGHSH and CDR2 LQKENI. V lost 4 bases to trimming and J lost 1 base, with 10 bases between them. CDR3 residues: CASSLPGTQETQYF. For the CDR3, the DNA is TGTGCCAGCTCACTCCCGGGGACCCAAGAGACCCAGTACTTC.

The J gene is TRBJ1-2, the V gene TRBV5-1; TRBD1 matches 7 bases. V lost 3 bases to trimming and J lost 7 bases; unmatched junction nucleotides: 6. The CDR3 spans 13 residues. The V gene's germline CDR1 is SGHRS and CDR2 YFSETQ. CDR3 region: CASSWTGDSGYTF. CDR3 bases: TGCGCCAGCAGCTGGACGGGGGACAGTGGCTACACCTTC.

The rearrangement links TRBV19 to TRBJ1-2; 7 nucleotides line up with TRBD1. The CDR3 extends over 15 amino acids. J gave up 0 bases and V 7 bases, and 8 bases lay outside the gene matches. Germline V gene lookup returns CDR1 LNHDA and CDR2 SQIVND (reference sequence). This CDR3 reads CASNPRDSTNYGYTF. CDR3 coding DNA: TGTGCCAGTAATCCAAGGGACAGCACTAACTATGGCTACACCTTC.

The gene calls are TRBV30 and TRBJ1-1; 8 nucleotides line up with TRBD1. CDR1 is GTSNPN, CDR2 SVGIG, per germline (reference sequence). Germline trimming cut 5 bases from V and 4 bases from J; bases unmatched to any gene: 3. The CDR3 extends over 12 amino acids. In DNA form, the CDR3 reads TGTGCCTGGGACAGGGGTGGCACTGAAGCTTTCTTT. It is translated as CAWDRGGTEAFF.

The V and J genes are TRBV6-2 or TRBV6-3 and TRBJ1-2, with D possibly matching TRBD1 (5 bases). Germline lookup yields CDR1 MNHEY and CDR2 SVGEGT. V lost 6 bases and J lost 4, with 12 bases in between. This CDR3 is 13 amino acids long. The CDR3 is CASSQTTAYGYTF. The CDR3 DNA is TGTGCCAGCAGCCAAACGACAGCCTATGGCTACACCTTC.

This chain uses TRBV12-3 or TRBV12-4 with TRBJ2-5; no clear D gene. CDR3 length: 13 amino acids. Trimming took 3 bases from V and 6 from J, leaving 11 bases between them. CDR3 residues: CASSFPTGQTQYF. The CDR3 DNA sequence: TGTGCCAGCAGTTTCCCCACGGGTCAGACCCAGTACTTC.

This clone was picked up a small number of times. The chain couples TRBV6-5 to TRBJ2-4; D is possibly TRBD2 (6 bases). V was cut by 6 bases and J by 0 bases, with 9 bases left in between. This CDR3 contains 14 residues. CDR1 MNHEY and CDR2 SVGAGI come from the germline V gene. CDR3 region: CASREGPAKNIQYF. In DNA form, the CDR3 reads TGTGCCAGCAGGGAGGGTCCAGCCAAAAACATTCAGTACTTC.

The J gene is TRBJ2-3, the V gene TRBV4-1; tentatively, D is TRBD2 (6 bases). Germline CDR1 MGHRA, CDR2 YSYEKL. The CDR3 sequence is 17 residues long. V lost 4 bases, J lost 1 base, and 18 bases lay in between. CDR3 sequence reads: CASSPQVVAVGTDTQYF. The CDR3 DNA sequence: TGCGCCAGCAGCCCACAAGTAGTAGCGGTGGGCACAGATACGCAGTATTTT.

The rearrangement uses TRBV7-2 and TRBJ2-2; 9 positions agree with TRBD1. The CDR3 sequence is 13 residues long. Trimming took 6 bases from V and 6 from J; bases not matched to a gene: 2. Germline assignment: CDR1 SGHTA and CDR2 FQGNSA. CDR3: CASRTGGAGELFF. CDR3 coding DNA: TGTGCCAGCAGAACAGGGGGCGCCGGGGAGCTGTTTTTT.

This clone appeared a few times. V and J are TRBV2 and TRBJ2-5; 10 bases match TRBD2. Germline V CDR1 and CDR2: SNHLY, FYNNEI. The trim removed 4 bases at V and 1 base at J, leaving 15 bases unmatched. CDR3 size: 19 residues. The CDR3 protein is CASSASGASGGGGQETQYF. As DNA, the CDR3 is TGTGCCAGCAGTGCGAGTGGTGCTAGCGGGGGTGGGGGCCAAGAGACCCAGTACTTC.

This CDR3 is CASSSGTVSYEQYF. The CDR3 DNA follows: TGTGCCAGCAGCTCCGGGACCGTATCCTACGAGCAGTACTTC. The chain has TRBV5-6 and TRBJ2-7; the D gene could be TRBD1 or TRBD2 (5 bases each). CDR1 is SGHDT, CDR2 YYEEEE, per germline. This CDR3 spans 14 amino acids. The germline V and J ends were trimmed by 3 bases and 1 base, with 11 bases remaining between them.